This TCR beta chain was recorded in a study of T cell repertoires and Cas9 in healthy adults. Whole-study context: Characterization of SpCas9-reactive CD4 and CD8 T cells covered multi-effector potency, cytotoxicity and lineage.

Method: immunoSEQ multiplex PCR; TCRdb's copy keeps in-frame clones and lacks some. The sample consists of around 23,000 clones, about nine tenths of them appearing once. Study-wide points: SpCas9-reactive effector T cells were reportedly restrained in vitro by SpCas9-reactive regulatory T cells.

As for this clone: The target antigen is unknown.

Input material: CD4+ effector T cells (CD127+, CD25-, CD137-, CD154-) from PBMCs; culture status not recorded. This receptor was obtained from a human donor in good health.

CDR3 region: CASSDGRYNEQFF. Here the CDR3 DNA reads TGTGCCAGCAGTGACGGAAGGTACAATGAGCAGTTCTTC. This sequence joins TRBV6-4 and TRBJ2-1; D unclear. CDR1 and CDR2 (germline): MRHNA, SNTAGT. This CDR3 comprises 13 residues. V shed 2 bases and J shed 4 bases, with 6 bases lying between them.